This entry features one T cell receptor beta chain sequence. The germline gives CDR1 MNHNS, CDR2 SASEGT. The CDR3 consists of 17 residues. Trimming pared 3 bases from V and 3 bases from J, leaving 17 bases between. The sample originates from a study of technical replicates of blood from several donors. Using immunoSEQ multiplex PCR, the repertoire was profiled, and TCRdb retains in-frame clones only, with some absent. The sample lists under 20,000 clones, around 80% occurring once. The specimen sequenced was PBMCs. The clonotype originates from a human donor in good health. The V and J genes are TRBV6-1 and TRBJ1-4; D gene unclear. CDR3 residues: CASSDMGGRRANEKLFF. The CDR3 bases are TGTGCCAGCAGTGATATGGGCGGACGGAGGGCTAATGAAAAACTGTTTTTT.